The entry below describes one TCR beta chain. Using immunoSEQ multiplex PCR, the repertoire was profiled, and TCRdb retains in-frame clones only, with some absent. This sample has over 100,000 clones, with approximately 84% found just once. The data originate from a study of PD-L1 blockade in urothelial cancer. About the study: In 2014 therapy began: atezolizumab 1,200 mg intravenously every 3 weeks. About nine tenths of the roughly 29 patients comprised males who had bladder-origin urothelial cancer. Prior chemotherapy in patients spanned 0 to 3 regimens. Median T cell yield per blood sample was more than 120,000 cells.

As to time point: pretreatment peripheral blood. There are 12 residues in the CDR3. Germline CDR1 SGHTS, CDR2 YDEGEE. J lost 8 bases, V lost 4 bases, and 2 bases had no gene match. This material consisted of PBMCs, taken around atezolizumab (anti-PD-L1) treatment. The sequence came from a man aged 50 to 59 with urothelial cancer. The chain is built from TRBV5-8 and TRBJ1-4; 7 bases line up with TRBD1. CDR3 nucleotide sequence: TGTGCCAGCAGCCCAGGGGGGGAAAAACTGTTTTTT. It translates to CASSPGGEKLFF.